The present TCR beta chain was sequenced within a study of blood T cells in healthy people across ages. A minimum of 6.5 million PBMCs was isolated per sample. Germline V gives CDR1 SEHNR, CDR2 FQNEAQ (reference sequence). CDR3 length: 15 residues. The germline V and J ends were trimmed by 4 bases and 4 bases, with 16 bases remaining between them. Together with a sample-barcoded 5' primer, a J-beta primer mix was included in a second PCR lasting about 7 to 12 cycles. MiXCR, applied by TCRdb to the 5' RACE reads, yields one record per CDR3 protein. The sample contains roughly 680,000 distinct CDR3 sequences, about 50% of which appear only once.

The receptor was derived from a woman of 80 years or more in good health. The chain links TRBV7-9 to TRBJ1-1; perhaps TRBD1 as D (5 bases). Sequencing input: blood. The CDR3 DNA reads TGTGCCAGCAGCTCGCGCCGGGGGATCAGCACTGAAGCTTTCTTT. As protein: CASSSRRGISTEAFF.